This T cell receptor beta chain was captured by sequencing in a study of cytotoxic CD8 clonotypes in ibrutinib-treated CLL. Study-level information: For this cohort, patients were around eleven relapsed/refractory and about 14 treatment-naive, while some 18 were IGHV unmutated. Study results and caveats: Clonality was higher at ibrutinib response and returned toward baseline at progression. Once treatment began, public clonotypes, which were uncommon, contracted or stayed stable. Baseline clonality exceeded age-matched healthy donors and tracked circulating CD8+ T-cell counts.

The table came from immunoSEQ multiplex PCR; TCRdb's copy has only in-frame clones and leaves some out. The data hold almost 250,000 clones, with 70% observed a single time. This clone was seen a single time. Its antigen is undetermined. V lost 3 bases, J lost 5 bases, and 10 bases lay in between. CDR1 is PRHDT, CDR2 FYEKMQ, per germline (reference sequence). The CDR3 loop spans 13 amino acids. The TCR sequence derives from a human donor with chronic lymphocytic leukemia. The specimen was PBMCs, collected after 24 months of ibrutinib treatment. The rearrangement joins TRBV13 to TRBJ2-5; no clear D gene. The CDR3 DNA is TGTGCCAGCAGCTTTAGTGAGGACGAGACCCAGTACTTC. This encodes CASSFSEDETQYF.